This T cell receptor beta chain stems from a study of blood T cell repertoires in COVID-19 (dated by TCRdb to between 2020 and 2021). Broadly, across the study: Collaborator samples came from the United States, Italy and Spain and covered acute and convalescent phases of COVID-19. Deeply sampled blood TCRbeta repertoires from subjects exposed to, actively infected with, or recovered from COVID-19 were included in the dataset. The sample metadata nearly always contained a de-identified subject ID, COVID-19 status, age in years and sex. The samples were drawn from two sources: the first 160 participants of the ongoing ImmuneRACE study, and 1,000 to 1,500 subjects contributed by 6 global collaborators. HLA class I and class II types, where available, came from metadata supplied by the sample provider rather than from assay-based typing. The repertoires were made available in a free public database intended to serve as a resource for research on the immune response to SARS-CoV-2. The material from the prospective study consisted of cDNA or gDNA derived from T cells, B-cell-depleted T cells, or PBMCs.

A second Seattle source provided samples from volunteer blood donors who had recovered from COVID-19. Collaborating institutions collected whole blood in K2EDTA tubes following their own protocols. For TCRbeta analysis, collaborator samples were shipped as frozen whole blood, as isolated PBMCs, or as DNA extracted from either sample type. Details on this clone: Its antigen is not yet known. Qualities for individual bases were not recorded, and no much larger clone is one base off.

The immunoSEQ Assay, a bias-controlled multiplex PCR, was used to amplify TCRbeta CDR3 regions from genomic DNA. Per the original workflow: Nucleated cell counts per sample were estimated from amplification of reference gene primers within the assay. Sequence reads were collapsed and filtered to measure the absolute abundance of every unique TCRbeta CDR3 rearrangement. For each sample, productive Simpson clonality was calculated by taking the square root of Simpson's diversity index across productive rearrangements. TCRdb holds this immuneACCESS table with in-frame rearrangements only. Some clones are missing; in checked studies, unresolved V genes explain under half, and the rest has no known cause. V and J calls plus clone size are reproduced from that table; the DNA served to infer D and trimming. The sample yields under 250,000 clones; roughly 89% were counted once. Roughly 6.5% of the sample is taken by the ten largest.

The full study reports these points: The amount of clinical and demographic metadata varied by source and participant and was provided uncurated.

Via the germline V gene, CDR1 is SGHTA and CDR2 FQGNSA. The CDR3 numbers 16 residues from cysteine through phenylalanine. Just CDR3 DNA is preserved here, 48 bases in frame from base 1. V sheds 5 bases and J sheds 2 bases, leaving 17 bases between their ends. The clonotype originates from a man aged 55-75 years who had recovered from COVID-19. The chain links TRBV7-2 with TRBJ2-3; TRBD2 could be the D gene, as 6 bases match. The material sequenced was peripheral blood. The CDR3 corresponds to CASSPGPRDLTDTQYF. The nucleotide sequence reads TGTGCCAGCAGCCCAGGGCCGCGGGATCTCACAGATACGCAGTATTTT.